A single sample gave rise to the 10 T cell receptor beta chains below, sequenced in a study of cytomegalovirus exposure and HLA in healthy donors. A multiplex PCR was run with 60 Vbeta primers and 13 Jbeta primers. Sequencing was performed with immunoSEQ multiplex PCR; in TCRdb, only in-frame clones are kept and a portion is missing. Counted here are about 120,000 clones, 80% occurring once; the ten biggest clones make up approximately 10%. Sequencing was performed on PBMCs. The receptor source for this set is a man aged 25 to 40 in good health and CMV-seropositive.

CDR3: CASSQGQGKEQPQHF. As DNA, the CDR3 is TGTGCCAGCAGCCAGGGACAGGGGAAGGAACAGCCCCAGCATTTT. The chain has TRBV7-8 and TRBJ1-5, with TRBD1 matching 10 bases. The CDR3 length is 15 residues. Unmatched junction bases numbered 8, after V lost 5 bases and J lost 7 bases. In germline, CDR1 is SGHVS, CDR2 FQNEAQ.

The chain recombines TRBV4-1 with TRBJ2-7; 8 bases fit TRBD1. The CDR3 runs to 15 residues. CDR1 is MGHRA, CDR2 YSYEKL, per germline. V lost 2 bases, J lost 2 bases, and 5 bases stayed unmatched. The CDR3 loop is CASSQLWTGTYEQYF. The DNA for the CDR3 is TGCGCCAGCAGCCAACTATGGACAGGGACCTACGAGCAGTACTTC.

This sequence joins TRBV4-2 and TRBJ2-5, with D possibly matching TRBD1 (6 bases). The CDR3 is 15 residues long. The germline V and J ends were trimmed by 3 bases and 2 bases, with 13 bases remaining between them. Germline-derived CDR1 and CDR2 are LGHNA and YNFKEQ. In DNA form, the CDR3 reads TGTGCCAGCAGCCATTTCAGGACAGAACAAGAGACCCAGTACTTC. It encodes CASSHFRTEQETQYF.

The chain couples TRBV19 to TRBJ2-3; D not resolved. The CDR3 length is 10 residues. V lost 11 bases and J lost 6, with 9 bases in between. In germline, CDR1 is LNHDA, CDR2 SQIVND (reference sequence). The CDR3 reads CARWRDTQYF. CDR3 in DNA: TGTGCCCGGTGGCGGGATACGCAGTATTTT.

The chain links TRBV13 to TRBJ2-5; 7 bases match TRBD1. The junction had 2 bases not matched to a gene; V was cut back by 2 bases and J by 2 bases. CDR1 and CDR2 from the germline V gene are PRHDT and FYEKMQ (reference sequence). This CDR3 has 14 residues. The CDR3 sequence is CASSLQGVQETQYF. The CDR3 bases are TGTGCCAGCAGCTTACAGGGGGTACAAGAGACCCAGTACTTC.

V gene TRBV9 combines with J gene TRBJ2-5; maybe TRBD2 (7 bases). The germline gives CDR1 SGDLS, CDR2 YYNGEE. The CDR3 spans 18 residues. Trimming took off 0 bases at V and 7 bases at J, with 25 bases between the two ends. CDR3 protein: CASSVATGGQEKSGTQYF. CDR3 bases: TGTGCCAGCAGCGTAGCTACCGGGGGGCAGGAGAAAAGCGGGACCCAGTACTTC. The variable domain in full, completed from reference TRBV9 and TRBJ2-5, reads DSGVTQTPKHLITATGQRVTLRCSPRSGDLSVYWYQQSLDQGLQFLIQYYNGEERAKGNILERFSAQQFPDLHSELNLSSLELGDSALYFCASSVATGGQEKSGTQYFGPGTRLLVL.

The gene calls are TRBV7-2 and TRBJ2-1, with 9 bases that match TRBD2. The CDR3 totals 15 residues. Germline values: CDR1 SGHTA, CDR2 FQGNSA. Losses at the gene ends were 1 base for V and 7 bases for J; bases not matched to a gene: 5. DNA for the CDR3: TGTGCCAGCAGCTTAGGGCTAGCGGGGAGGAATGAGCAGTTCTTC. Protein product: CASSLGLAGRNEQFF.

V gene TRBV6-1 combines with J gene TRBJ2-7; 12 nucleotides align to TRBD1. J was trimmed by 6 bases and V by 4 bases; bases with no gene match: 10. In germline, CDR1 is MNHNS, CDR2 SASEGT. The CDR3 length is 16 residues. The CDR3 region has the DNA TGTGCCAGCAGTGTTTTAGCGGGGACAGGGGGCTCCGAGCAGTACTTC. Amino acids: CASSVLAGTGGSEQYF.

The chain employs TRBV29-1 and TRBJ2-5; TRBD1 matches at 7 bases. Germline V gene data show CDR1 as SQVTM and CDR2 as ANQGSEA. This CDR3 is 14 amino acids long. Unmatched junction bases numbered 13, after V lost 7 bases and J lost 5 bases. CDR3 amino acids: CSAGGPDSGETQYF. In DNA, the CDR3 is TGCAGCGCAGGGGGACCTGACAGTGGGGAGACCCAGTACTTC. The full variable domain, completed using reference TRBV29-1 and TRBJ2-5, is SAVISQKPSRDICQRGTSLTIQCQVDSQVTMMFWYRQQPGQSLTLIATANQGSEATYESGFVIDKFPISRPNLTFSTLTVSNMSPEDSSIYLCSAGGPDSGETQYFGPGTRLLVL.

The chain combines TRBV6-5 with TRBJ2-3; no reliable D call. Germline V gene data show CDR1 as MNHEY and CDR2 as SVGAGI. The V end was cut by 2 bases, the J end by 9 bases, with 6 bases between. The CDR3 runs 11 residues. CDR3 protein: CASSYLSTQYF. The CDR3 coding sequence is TGTGCCAGCAGTTACCTAAGCACGCAGTATTTT.